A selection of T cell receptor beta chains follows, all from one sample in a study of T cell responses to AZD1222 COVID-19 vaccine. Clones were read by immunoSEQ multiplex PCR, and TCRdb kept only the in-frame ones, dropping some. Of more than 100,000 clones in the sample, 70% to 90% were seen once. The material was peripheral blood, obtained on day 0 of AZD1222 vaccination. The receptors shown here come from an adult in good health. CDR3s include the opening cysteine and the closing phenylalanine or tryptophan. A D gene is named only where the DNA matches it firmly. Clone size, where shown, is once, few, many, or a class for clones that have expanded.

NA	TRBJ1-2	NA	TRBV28	CASSQKPGSPYGYTF	TGTGCCAGCAGCCAAAAACCCGGCAGCCCCTATGGCTACACCTTC
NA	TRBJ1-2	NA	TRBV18	CASSPTGIGANYGYTF	TGTGCCAGCTCACCGACAGGTATCGGAGCTAACTATGGCTACACCTTC
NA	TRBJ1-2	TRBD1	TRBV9	CASSGTGNSFNYGYTF	TGTGCCAGCAGCGGGACAGGGAATTCCTTTAACTATGGCTACACCTTC
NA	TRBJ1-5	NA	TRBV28	CASLSGGFGQPQHF	TGTGCCAGCCTGAGCGGGGGCTTCGGTCAGCCCCAGCATTTT
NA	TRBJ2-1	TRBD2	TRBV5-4	CASRRDLAGGPSAYNEQFF	TGTGCCAGCAGGCGGGACCTAGCGGGAGGGCCATCCGCCTACAATGAGCAGTTCTTC
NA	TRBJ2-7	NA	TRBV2	CASSEVMRGQQYF	TGTGCCAGCAGTGAAGTGATGAGGGGACAGCAGTACTTC
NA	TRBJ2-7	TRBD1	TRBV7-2	CASSLRTGAYEQYF	TGTGCCAGCAGCTTACGGACAGGGGCCTACGAGCAGTACTTC
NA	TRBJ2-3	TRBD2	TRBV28	CASNLAGGSTDTQYF	TGTGCCAGCAACCTAGCGGGAGGTTCCACAGATACGCAGTATTTT
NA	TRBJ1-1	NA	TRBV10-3	CAISEPSITLNTEAFF	TGTGCCATCAGTGAGCCGAGTATTACTCTTAACACTGAAGCTTTCTTT
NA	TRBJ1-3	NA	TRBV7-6	CASSSVLRNTIYF	TGTGCCAGCAGCTCAGTCTTGAGAAACACCATATATTTT
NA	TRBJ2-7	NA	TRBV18	CASSPRRAHYEQYF	TGTGCCAGCTCACCCCGCCGGGCCCACTACGAGCAGTACTTC
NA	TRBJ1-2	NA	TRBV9	CASSQDRNYGYTF	TGTGCCAGCAGCCAAGACAGGAACTATGGCTACACCTTC
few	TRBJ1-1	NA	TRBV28	CASGGEGGNTEAFF	TGTGCCAGCGGAGGGGAGGGAGGCAACACTGAAGCTTTCTTT
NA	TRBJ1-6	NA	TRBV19	CASRTGRLPLHF	TGTGCCAGTAGGACAGGACGGCTACCCCTCCACTTT
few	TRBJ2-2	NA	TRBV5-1	CASSLERTGELFF	TGCGCCAGCAGCTTGGAGCGCACCGGGGAGCTGTTTTTT
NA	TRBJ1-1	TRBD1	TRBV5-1	CASSSDRGRNTEAFF	TGCGCCAGCAGCTCCGACAGGGGGCGAAACACTGAAGCTTTCTTT
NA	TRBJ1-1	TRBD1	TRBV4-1	CASSRSGQTNTEAFF	TGCGCCAGCAGCCGGTCGGGACAGACGAACACTGAAGCTTTCTTT
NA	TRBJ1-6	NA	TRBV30	CAWSMVGTNSPLHF	TGTGCCTGGAGCATGGTAGGGACCAATTCACCCCTCCACTTT
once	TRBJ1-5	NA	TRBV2	CASSATWQGGNQPQHF	TGTGCCAGCAGTGCGACGTGGCAGGGCGGCAATCAGCCCCAGCATTTT